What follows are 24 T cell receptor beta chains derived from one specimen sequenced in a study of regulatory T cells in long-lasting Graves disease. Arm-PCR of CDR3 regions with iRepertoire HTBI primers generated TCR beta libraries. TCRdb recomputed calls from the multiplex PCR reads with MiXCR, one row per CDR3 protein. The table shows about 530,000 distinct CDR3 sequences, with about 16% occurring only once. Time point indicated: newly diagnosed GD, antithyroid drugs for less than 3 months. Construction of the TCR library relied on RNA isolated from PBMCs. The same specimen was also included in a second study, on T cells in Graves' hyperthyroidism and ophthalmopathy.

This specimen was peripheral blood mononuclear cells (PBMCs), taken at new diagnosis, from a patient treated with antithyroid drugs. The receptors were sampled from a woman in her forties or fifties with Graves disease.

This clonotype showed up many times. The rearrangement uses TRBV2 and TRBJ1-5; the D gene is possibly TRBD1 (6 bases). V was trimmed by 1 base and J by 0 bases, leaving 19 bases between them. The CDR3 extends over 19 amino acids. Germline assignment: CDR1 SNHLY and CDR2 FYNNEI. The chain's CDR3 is CASSEVGGFRPDSNQPQHF. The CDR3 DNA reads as TGTGCCAGCAGTGAAGTAGGGGGGTTCAGGCCCGATAGCAATCAGCCCCAGCATTTT.

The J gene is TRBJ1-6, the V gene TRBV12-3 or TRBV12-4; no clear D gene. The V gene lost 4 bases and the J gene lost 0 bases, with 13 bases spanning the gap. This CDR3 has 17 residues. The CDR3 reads CASSSYLSSSYNSPLHF. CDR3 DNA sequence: TGTGCCAGCAGTTCGTACCTCTCGAGCTCCTATAATTCACCCCTCCACTTT.

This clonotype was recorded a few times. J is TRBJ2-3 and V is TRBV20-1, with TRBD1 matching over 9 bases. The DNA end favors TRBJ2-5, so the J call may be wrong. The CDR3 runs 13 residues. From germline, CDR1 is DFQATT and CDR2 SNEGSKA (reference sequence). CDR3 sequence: CSAGGTGLETQYF. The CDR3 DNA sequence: TGCAGTGCTGGAGGGACAGGGTTAGAGACCCAGTACTTC.

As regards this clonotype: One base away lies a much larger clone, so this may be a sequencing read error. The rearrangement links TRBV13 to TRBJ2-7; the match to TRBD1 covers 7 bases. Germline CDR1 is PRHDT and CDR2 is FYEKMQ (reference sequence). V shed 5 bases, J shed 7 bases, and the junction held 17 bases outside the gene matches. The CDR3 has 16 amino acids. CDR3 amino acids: CASSAPTGSSYNEQYF. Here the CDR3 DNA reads TGTGCCAGCAGCGCCCCGACAGGGAGCTCCTACAATGAGCAGTACTTC. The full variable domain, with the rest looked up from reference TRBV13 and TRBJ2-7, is AAGVIQSPRHLIKEKRETATLKCYPIPRHDTVYWYQQGPGQDPQFLISFYEKMQSDKGSIPDRFSAQQFSDYHSELNMSSLELGDSALYFCASSAPTGSSYNEQYFGPGTRLTVT.

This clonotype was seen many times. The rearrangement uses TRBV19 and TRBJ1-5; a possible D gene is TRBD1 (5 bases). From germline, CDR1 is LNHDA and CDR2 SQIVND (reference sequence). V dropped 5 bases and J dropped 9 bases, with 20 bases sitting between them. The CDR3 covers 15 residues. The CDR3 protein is CASSEGLIARAPQHF. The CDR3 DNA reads TGTGCCAGTAGTGAGGGGCTCATCGCCAGGGCGCCCCAGCATTTT.

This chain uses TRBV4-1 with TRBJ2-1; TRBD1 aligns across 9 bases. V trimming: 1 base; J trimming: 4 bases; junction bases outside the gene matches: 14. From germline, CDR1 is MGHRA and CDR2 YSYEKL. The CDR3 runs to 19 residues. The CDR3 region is CASSQGYPSVGQGYNEQFF. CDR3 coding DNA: TGCGCCAGCAGCCAAGGGTATCCTTCAGTGGGACAGGGATACAATGAGCAGTTCTTC.

As DNA, the CDR3 is TGTGCCTGGAGTGCAGGACTAGCGGGGGGGCCGGATACGCAGTATTTT. Protein: CAWSAGLAGGPDTQYF. The chain recombines TRBV30 with TRBJ2-3, with 15 bases lining up with TRBD2. This CDR3 contains 16 residues. Germline-derived CDR1 and CDR2 are GTSNPN and SVGIG (reference sequence). After removal of 1 base from V and 6 bases from J, the junction contained 5 bases not matched to a gene.

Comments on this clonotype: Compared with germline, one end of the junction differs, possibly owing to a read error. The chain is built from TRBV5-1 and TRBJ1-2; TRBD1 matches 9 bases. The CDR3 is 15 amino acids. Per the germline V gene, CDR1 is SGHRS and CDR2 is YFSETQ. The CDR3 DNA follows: TGTGCCAGCAGCTCTGAACAGGGGGCGCGATATGGCTACACCTTC. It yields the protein CASSSEQGARYGYTF.

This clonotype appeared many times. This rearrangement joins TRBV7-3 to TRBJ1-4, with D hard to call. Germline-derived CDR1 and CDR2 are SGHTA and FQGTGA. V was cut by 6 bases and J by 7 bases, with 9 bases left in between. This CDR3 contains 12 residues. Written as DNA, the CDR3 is TGTGCCAGCAGTTACGACACTGAAAAACTGTTTTTT. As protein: CASSYDTEKLFF.

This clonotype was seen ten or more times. The CDR3 sequence is CSAAQGRDEQFF. CDR3 in DNA: TGCAGCGCCGCCCAGGGGAGGGATGAGCAGTTCTTC. The chain recombines TRBV29-1 with TRBJ2-1; TRBD2 might be the D (7 bases). This CDR3 contains 12 residues. Trimming took 7 bases from V and 8 from J, leaving 15 bases between them. Germline CDR1 SQVTM, CDR2 ANQGSEA.

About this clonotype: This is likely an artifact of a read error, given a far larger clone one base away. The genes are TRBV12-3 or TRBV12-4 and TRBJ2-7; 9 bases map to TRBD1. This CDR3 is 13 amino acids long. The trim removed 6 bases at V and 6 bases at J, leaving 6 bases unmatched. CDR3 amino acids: CASRGQGIPEQYF. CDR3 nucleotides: TGTGCCAGCAGGGGACAGGGAATACCCGAGCAGTACTTC.

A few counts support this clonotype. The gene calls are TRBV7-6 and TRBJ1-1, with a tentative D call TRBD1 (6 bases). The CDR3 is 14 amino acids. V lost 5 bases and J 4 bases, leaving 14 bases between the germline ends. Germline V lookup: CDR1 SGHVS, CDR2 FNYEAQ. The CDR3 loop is CASSPDRTSTEAFF. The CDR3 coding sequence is TGTGCCAGCAGCCCCGACAGGACTTCCACTGAAGCTTTCTTT.

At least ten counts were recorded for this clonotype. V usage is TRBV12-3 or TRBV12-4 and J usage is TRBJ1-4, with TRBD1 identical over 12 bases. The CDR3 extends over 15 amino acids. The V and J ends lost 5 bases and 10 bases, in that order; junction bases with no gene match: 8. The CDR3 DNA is TGTGCCAGCAGTCCCGGGACAGGGGGCGAGGGAAAACTGTTTTTT. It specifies CASSPGTGGEGKLFF.

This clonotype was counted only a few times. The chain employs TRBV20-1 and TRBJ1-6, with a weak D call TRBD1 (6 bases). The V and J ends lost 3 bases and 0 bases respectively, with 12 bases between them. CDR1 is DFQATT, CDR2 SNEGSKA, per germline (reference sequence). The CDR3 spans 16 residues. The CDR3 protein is CSARAQGHSYNSPLHF. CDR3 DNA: TGCAGTGCTAGGGCGCAGGGACACTCCTATAATTCACCCCTCCACTTT.

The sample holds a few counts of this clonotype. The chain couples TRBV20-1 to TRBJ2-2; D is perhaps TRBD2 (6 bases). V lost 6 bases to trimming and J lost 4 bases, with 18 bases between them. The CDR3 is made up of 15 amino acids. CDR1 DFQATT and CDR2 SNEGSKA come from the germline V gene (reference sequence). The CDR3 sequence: CSANSGSGRTGELFF. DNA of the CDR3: TGCAGTGCCAACTCGGGCAGCGGGCGCACCGGGGAGCTGTTTTTT.

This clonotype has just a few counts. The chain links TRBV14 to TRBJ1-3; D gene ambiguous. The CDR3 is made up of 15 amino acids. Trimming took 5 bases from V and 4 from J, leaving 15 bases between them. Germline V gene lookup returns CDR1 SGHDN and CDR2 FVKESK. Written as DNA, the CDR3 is TGTGCCAGCAGCGGGGTTTCAGGCTTGGGAAACACCATATATTTT. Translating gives CASSGVSGLGNTIYF.

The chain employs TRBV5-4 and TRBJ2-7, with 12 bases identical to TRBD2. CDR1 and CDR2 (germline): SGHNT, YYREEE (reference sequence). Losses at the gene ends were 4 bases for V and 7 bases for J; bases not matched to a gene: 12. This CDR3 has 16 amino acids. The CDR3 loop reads CASSKGTGLAGLEQYF. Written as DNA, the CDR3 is TGTGCCAGCAGCAAAGGTACGGGACTAGCGGGTCTTGAGCAGTACTTC.

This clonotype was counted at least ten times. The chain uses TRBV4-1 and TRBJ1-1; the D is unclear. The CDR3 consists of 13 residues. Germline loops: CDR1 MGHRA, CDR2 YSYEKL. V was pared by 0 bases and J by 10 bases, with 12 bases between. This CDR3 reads CASSQEGGILAFF. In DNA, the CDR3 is TGCGCCAGCAGCCAAGAGGGAGGGATTCTAGCTTTCTTT.

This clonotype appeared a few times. The DNA of the CDR3 is TGCAGCGTTGGCCCCAGGGAGGATGGCTACACCTTC. Its translation: CSVGPREDGYTF. V and J are TRBV29-1 and TRBJ1-2; D might be TRBD1 (5 bases). Germline CDR1 reads SQVTM; CDR2 reads ANQGSEA. With 4 bases removed from V and 6 bases from J, the gap between germline ends came to 12 bases. This CDR3 has 12 amino acids.

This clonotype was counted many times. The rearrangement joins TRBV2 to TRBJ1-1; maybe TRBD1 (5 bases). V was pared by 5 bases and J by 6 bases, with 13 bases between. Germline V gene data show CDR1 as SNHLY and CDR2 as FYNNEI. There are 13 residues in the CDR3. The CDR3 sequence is CASSKTGLPEAFF. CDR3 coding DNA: TGTGCCAGCAGTAAGACGGGGCTTCCTGAAGCTTTCTTT.

CDR3 bases: TGTGCCATCAGTGAGTCTACGTTGGCAGGGACTGAGCAGTTCTTC. Translated, it gives CAISESTLAGTEQFF. The gene calls are TRBV10-3 and TRBJ2-1; the D gene could be TRBD1 or TRBD2 (5 bases each). Trimming removed 0 bases at V and 9 bases at J, with 15 bases between. The CDR3 is made up of 15 amino acids. Germline CDR1 reads ENHRY; CDR2 reads SYGVKD.

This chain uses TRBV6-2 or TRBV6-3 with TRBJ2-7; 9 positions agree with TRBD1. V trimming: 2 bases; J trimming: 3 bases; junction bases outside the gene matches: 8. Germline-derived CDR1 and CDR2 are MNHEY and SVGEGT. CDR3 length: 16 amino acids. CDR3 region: CASSYAGQGRGYEQYF. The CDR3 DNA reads TGTGCCAGCAGTTACGCGGGACAGGGAAGGGGCTACGAGCAGTACTTC.

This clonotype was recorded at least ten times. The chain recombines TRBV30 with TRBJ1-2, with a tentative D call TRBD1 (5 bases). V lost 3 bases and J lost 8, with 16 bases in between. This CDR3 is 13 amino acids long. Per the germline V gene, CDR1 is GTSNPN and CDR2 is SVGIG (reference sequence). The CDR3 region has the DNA TGTGCCTGGAGGAGGATCACAGGCCAGGGCTACACCTTC. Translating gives CAWRRITGQGYTF.

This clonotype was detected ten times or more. The CDR3 is CASSLEVPTEAFF. The CDR3 DNA is TGTGCCAGCAGCCTGGAAGTGCCCACTGAAGCTTTCTTT. V gene TRBV3-1 combines with J gene TRBJ1-1; D gene ambiguous. Trimming removed 4 bases from V and 4 bases from J, with 10 bases in between. There are 13 residues in the CDR3. The V gene's germline CDR1 is LGHDT and CDR2 YNNKEL (reference sequence).